This record looks at one T cell receptor (beta chain) sequence and its context. Assay used: immunoSEQ multiplex PCR; TCRdb lists only in-frame clones, some missing. The table includes 40,000 to 60,000 clones, roughly 92% detected once. This entry is derived from a study of T cell changes during pregnancy in multiple sclerosis. CDR1 is SGHTA and CDR2 is FQGTGA in the germline V gene. Trimming removed 2 bases from V and 0 bases from J, with 6 bases in between. The CDR3 loop spans 14 amino acids. Sequences were derived from peripheral blood, sampled after pregnancy. The sequence derives from a female donor with multiple sclerosis, enrolled in a pregnancy study. The chain has TRBV7-3 and TRBJ2-3; D not certain. The chain's CDR3 is CASSLDGSTDTQYF. The CDR3, as DNA: TGTGCCAGCAGCTTAGATGGCAGCACAGATACGCAGTATTTT.